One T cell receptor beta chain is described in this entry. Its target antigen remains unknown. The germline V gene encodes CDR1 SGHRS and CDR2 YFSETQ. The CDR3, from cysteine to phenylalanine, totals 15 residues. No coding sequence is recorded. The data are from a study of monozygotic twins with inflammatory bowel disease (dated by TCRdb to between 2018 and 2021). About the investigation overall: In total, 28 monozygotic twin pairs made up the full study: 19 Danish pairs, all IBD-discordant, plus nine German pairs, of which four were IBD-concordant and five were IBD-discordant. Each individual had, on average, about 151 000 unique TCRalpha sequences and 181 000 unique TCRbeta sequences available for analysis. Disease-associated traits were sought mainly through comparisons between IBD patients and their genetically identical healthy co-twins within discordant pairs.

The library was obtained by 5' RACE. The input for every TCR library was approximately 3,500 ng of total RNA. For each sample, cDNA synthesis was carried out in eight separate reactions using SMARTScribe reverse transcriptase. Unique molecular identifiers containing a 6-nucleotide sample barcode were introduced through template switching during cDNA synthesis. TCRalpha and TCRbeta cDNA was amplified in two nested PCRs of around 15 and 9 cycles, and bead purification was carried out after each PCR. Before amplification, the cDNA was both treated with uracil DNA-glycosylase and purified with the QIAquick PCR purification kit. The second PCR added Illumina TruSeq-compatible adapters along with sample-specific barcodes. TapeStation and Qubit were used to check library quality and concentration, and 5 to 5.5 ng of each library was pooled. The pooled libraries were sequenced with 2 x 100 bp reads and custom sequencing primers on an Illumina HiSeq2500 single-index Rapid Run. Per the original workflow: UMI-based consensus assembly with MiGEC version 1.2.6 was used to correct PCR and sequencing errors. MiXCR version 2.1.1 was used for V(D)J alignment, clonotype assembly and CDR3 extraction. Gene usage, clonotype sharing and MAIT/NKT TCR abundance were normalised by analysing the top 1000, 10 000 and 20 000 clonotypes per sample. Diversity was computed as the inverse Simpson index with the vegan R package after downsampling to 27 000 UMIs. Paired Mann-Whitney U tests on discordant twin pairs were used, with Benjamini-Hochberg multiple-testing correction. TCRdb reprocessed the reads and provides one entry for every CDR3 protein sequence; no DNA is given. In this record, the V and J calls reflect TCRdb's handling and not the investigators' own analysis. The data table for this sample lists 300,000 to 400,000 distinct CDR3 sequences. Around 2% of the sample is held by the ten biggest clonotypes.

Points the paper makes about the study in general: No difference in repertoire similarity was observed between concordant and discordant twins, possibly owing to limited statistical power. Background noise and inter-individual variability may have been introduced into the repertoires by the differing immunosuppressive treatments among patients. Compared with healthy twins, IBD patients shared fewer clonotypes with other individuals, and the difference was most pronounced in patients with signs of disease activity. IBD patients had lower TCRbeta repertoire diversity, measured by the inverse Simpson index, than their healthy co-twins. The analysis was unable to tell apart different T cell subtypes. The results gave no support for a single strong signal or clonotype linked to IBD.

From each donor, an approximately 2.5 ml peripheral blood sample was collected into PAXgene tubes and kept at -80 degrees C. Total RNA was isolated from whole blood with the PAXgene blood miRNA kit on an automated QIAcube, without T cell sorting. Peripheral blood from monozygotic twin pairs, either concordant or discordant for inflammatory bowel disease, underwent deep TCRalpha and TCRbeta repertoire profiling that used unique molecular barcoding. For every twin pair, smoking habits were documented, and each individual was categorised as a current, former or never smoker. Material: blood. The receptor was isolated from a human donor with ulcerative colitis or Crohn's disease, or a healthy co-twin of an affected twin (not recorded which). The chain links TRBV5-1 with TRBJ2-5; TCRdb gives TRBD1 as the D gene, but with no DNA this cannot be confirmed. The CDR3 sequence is CASSFIPGAQETQYF.